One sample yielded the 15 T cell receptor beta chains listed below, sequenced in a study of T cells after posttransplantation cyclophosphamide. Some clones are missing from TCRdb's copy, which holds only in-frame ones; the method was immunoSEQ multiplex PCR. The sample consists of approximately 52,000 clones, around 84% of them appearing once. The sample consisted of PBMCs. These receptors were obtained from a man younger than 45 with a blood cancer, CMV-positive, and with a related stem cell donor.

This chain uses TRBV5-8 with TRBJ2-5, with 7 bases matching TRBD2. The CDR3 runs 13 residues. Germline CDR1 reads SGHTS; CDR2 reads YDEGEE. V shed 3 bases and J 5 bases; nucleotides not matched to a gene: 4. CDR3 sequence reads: CASSWRRGETQYF. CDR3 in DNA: TGTGCCAGCAGCTGGCGGCGGGGGGAGACCCAGTACTTC.

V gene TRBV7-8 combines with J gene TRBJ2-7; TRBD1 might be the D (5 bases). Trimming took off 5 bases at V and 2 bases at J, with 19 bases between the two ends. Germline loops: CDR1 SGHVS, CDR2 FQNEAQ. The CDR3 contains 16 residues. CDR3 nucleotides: TGTGCCAGCAGCCAAGGAAACCCAGGGTTCCCCTACGAGCAGTACTTC. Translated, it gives CASSQGNPGFPYEQYF.

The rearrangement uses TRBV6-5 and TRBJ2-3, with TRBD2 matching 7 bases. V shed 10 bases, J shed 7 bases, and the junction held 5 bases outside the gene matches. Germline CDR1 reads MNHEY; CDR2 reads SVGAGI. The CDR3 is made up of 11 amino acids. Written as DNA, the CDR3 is TGTGCCACCTACGGGGGGAATACGCAGTATTTT. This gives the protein CATYGGNTQYF.

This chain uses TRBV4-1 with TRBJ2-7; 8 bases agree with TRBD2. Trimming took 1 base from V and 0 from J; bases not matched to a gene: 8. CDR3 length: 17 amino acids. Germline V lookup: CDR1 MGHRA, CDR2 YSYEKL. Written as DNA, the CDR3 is TGCGCCAGCAGCCAAGGGACACTAGCGGAGAGCTCCTACGAGCAGTACTTC. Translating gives CASSQGTLAESSYEQYF.

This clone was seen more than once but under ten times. The CDR3 sequence: CASSYPRGGTAFF. DNA for the CDR3: TGTGCCAGCAGTTACCCCAGGGGTGGGACAGCTTTCTTT. The chain couples TRBV6-5 to TRBJ1-1; D possibly corresponds to TRBD1 (6 bases). The CDR3 loop spans 13 amino acids. With 2 bases removed from V and 10 bases from J, the gap between germline ends came to 14 bases. The V gene's germline CDR1 is MNHEY and CDR2 SVGAGI.

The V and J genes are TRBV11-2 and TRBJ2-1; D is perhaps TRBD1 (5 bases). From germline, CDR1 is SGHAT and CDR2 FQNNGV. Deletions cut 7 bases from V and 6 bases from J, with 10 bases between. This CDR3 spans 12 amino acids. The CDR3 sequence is CASTLGANEQFF. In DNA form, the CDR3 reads TGTGCCAGCACCCTAGGGGCCAATGAGCAGTTCTTC.

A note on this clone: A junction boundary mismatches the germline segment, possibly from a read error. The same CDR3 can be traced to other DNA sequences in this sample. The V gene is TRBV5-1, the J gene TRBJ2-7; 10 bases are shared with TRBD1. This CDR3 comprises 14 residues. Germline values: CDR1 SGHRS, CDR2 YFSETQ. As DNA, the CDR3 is TGCGCCAGCAGCCCCGGGACAGGGGAATACGAGCAGTACTTT. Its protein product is CASSPGTGEYEQYF.

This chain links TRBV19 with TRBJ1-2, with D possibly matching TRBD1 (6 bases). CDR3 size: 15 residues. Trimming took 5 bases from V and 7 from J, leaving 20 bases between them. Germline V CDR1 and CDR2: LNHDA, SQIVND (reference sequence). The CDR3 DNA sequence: TGTGCCAGTAGTCAACTAGACCCCGCCAGGGGTGGCTACACCTTC. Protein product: CASSQLDPARGGYTF.

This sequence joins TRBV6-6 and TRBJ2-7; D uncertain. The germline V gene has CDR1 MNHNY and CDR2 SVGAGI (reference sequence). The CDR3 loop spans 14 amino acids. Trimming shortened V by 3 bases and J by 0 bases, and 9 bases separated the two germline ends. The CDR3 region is CASSYGGDSYEQYF. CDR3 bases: TGTGCCAGCAGTTATGGCGGTGACTCCTACGAGCAGTACTTC.

CDR3 sequence: CASSKEVRGSYEQYF. The CDR3 coding sequence is TGTGCCAGCAGCAAGGAAGTGCGGGGCTCCTACGAGCAGTACTTC. The V and J genes are TRBV21-1 and TRBJ2-7; TRBD2, as called in the table, went unchecked against the DNA. TRBV21-1 is a pseudogene locus. The CDR3 has 15 amino acids.

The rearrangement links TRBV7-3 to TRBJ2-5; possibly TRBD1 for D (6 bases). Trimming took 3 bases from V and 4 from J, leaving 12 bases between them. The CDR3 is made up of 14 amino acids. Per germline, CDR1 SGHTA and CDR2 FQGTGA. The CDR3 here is CASSFTGPRETQYF. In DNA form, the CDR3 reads TGTGCCAGCAGCTTTACAGGGCCCAGAGAGACCCAGTACTTC.

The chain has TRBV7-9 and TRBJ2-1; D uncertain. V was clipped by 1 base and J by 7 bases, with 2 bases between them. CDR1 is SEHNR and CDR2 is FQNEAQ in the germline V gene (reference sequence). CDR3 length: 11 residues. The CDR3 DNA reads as TGTGCCAGCAGCTTAGTAAATGAGCAGTTCTTC. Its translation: CASSLVNEQFF.

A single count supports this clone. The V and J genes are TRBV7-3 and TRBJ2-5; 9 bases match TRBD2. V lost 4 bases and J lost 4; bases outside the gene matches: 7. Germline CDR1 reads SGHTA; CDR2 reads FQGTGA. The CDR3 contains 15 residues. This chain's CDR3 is CASSSQGLAGETQYF. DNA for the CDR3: TGTGCCAGCAGCTCCCAGGGACTAGCCGGAGAGACCCAGTACTTC. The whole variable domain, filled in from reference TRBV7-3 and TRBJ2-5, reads GAGVSQTPSNKVTEKGKYVELRCDPISGHTALYWYRQSLGQGPEFLIYFQGTGAADDSGLPNDRFFAVRPEGSVSTLKIQRTERGDSAVYLCASSSQGLAGETQYFGPGTRLLVL.

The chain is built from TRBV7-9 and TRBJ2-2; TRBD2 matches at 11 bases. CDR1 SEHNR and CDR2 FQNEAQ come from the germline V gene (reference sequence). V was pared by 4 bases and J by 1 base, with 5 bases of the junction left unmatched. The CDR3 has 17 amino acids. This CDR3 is CASSSRGTSGNTGELFF. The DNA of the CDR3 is TGTGCCAGCAGCTCCCGTGGGACTAGCGGGAACACCGGGGAGCTGTTTTTT. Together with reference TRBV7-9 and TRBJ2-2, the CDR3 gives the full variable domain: DTGVSQNPRHKITKRGQNVTFRCDPISEHNRLYWYRQTLGQGPEFLTYFQNEAQLEKSRLLSDRFSAERPKGSFSTLEIQRTEQGDSAMYLCASSSRGTSGNTGELFFGEGSRLTVL.

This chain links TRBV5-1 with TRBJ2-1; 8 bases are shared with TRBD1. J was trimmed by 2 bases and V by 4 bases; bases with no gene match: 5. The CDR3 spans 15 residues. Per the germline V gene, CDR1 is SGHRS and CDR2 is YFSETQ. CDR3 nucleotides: TGCGCCAGCAGCCCTGGACAGGGAACCTACAATGAGCAGTTCTTC. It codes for CASSPGQGTYNEQFF.